This entry lists 10 T cell receptor beta chains sequenced from one sample in a study of glioma-infiltrating T cells. Using RNA template, CDR3s of TCR alpha and beta were amplified with iRepertoire arm-PCR. TCRdb itself ran the multiplex PCR reads through MiXCR, one entry per CDR3 protein. The sample holds more than 85,000 distinct CDR3 sequences; around a quarter are singletons and the top ten take 35%. Sequenced: glioma tissue, nonneoplastic brain tissue, or PBMCs (not recorded which). These receptors all come from a human donor with low-grade glioma or glioblastoma, undergoing nonglioma brain surgery, or in good health (not recorded which).

Many counts were recorded for this clonotype. The chain joins TRBV18 to TRBJ2-1; 11 positions match TRBD2. CDR1 is KGHSH, CDR2 LQKENI, per germline. The CDR3 contains 17 residues. Trimming took 6 bases from V and 4 from J; bases not matched to a gene: 11. The CDR3 DNA reads as TGTGCCAGCTCCACCAAATCCGGGACTAGCGGTTACAATGAGCAGTTCTTC. Protein: CASSTKSGTSGYNEQFF.

The table lists this clonotype with many counts. This chain links TRBV18 with TRBJ1-1, with no clear D. Between the trimmed V and J ends, which lost 2 bases and 4 bases, there was a span of 8 bases. Looked up from germline, CDR1 is KGHSH and CDR2 is LQKENI. The CDR3 spans 13 residues. As DNA, the CDR3 is TGTGCCAGCTCACCAAACGGAGGCACTGAAGCTTTCTTT. Its translation: CASSPNGGTEAFF.

On this clonotype: Relative to the germline gene, one junction end is altered; a read error may explain this. In nucleotides, the CDR3 is TGTTCCAGTGCAGGGGCCCAGTCCTACGAGCAGTACTTC. It is translated as CSSAGAQSYEQYF. This chain connects TRBV6-1 to TRBJ2-7; possibly TRBD1 for D (6 bases). Germline V lookup: CDR1 MNHNS, CDR2 SASEGT. This CDR3 comprises 13 residues.

At least ten counts were recorded for this clonotype. The chain joins TRBV20-1 to TRBJ1-6; TRBD1 matches 7 bases. Trimming took 5 bases from V and 7 from J; bases not matched to a gene: 14. Germline V gene sequence: CDR1 DFQATT, CDR2 SNEGSKA (reference sequence). The CDR3 sequence is 16 residues long. The CDR3 spells CSAGPGQQLGNSPLHF. CDR3 in DNA: TGCAGTGCTGGGCCGGGACAGCAATTAGGCAATTCACCCCTCCACTTT.

This clonotype was recorded at least ten times. The CDR3 reads CASGYAGLSYEQYF. In nucleotides, the CDR3 is TGTGCCAGCGGCTACGCGGGACTCTCCTACGAGCAGTACTTC. The chain combines TRBV6-2 or TRBV6-3 with TRBJ2-7; possible D gene TRBD2, 6 bases. Germline CDR1 and CDR2: MNHEY and SVGEGT. The CDR3 totals 14 residues. Trimming removed 8 bases from V and 0 bases from J, with 14 bases in between.

This clonotype has at least ten counts. The rearrangement links TRBV7-2 to TRBJ1-2, with 7 bases aligning to TRBD1. The CDR3 has 14 amino acids. V shed 5 bases, J shed 0 bases, and the junction held 3 bases outside the gene matches. The germline V gene has CDR1 SGHTA and CDR2 FQGNSA. The CDR3 DNA reads as TGTGCCAGCAGCACGGGGACAGCTAACTATGGCTACACCTTC. It codes for CASSTGTANYGYTF. The variable domain in full, completed from reference TRBV7-2 and TRBJ1-2, reads GAGVSQSPSNKVTEKGKDVELRCDPISGHTALYWYRQSLGQGLEFLIYFQGNSAPDKSGLPSDRFSAERTGGSVSTLTIQRTQQEDSAVYLCASSTGTANYGYTFGSGTRLTVV.

Comments on this clonotype: A much more abundant neighbour one base away suggests this may be a read error. The genes are TRBV19 and TRBJ1-5; TRBD1 might be the D (5 bases). The CDR3 totals 16 residues. Per the germline V gene, CDR1 is LNHDA and CDR2 is SQIVND (reference sequence). In DNA form, the CDR3 reads TGTGCCAGTAGCAGGTACCAGGGACGGAGCAATCAGCTCCAGCATTTT. It translates to CASSRYQGRSNQLQHF.

This clonotype appeared many times. The rearrangement links TRBV11-3 to TRBJ2-1, with 10 bases aligning to TRBD2. This CDR3 comprises 15 residues. Germline loops: CDR1 SGHNT, CDR2 YENEEA. Trimming at V came to 8 bases and at J to 0 bases, leaving 4 bases not matched to a gene. The CDR3 here is CASASGGRSYNEQFF. DNA for the CDR3: TGTGCCAGCGCTAGCGGGGGCCGCTCCTACAATGAGCAGTTCTTC. The whole variable domain, filled in from reference TRBV11-3 and TRBJ2-1, reads EAGVVQSPRYKIIEKKQPVAFWCNPISGHNTLYWYLQNLGQGPELLIRYENEEAVDDSQLPKDRFSAERLKGVDSTLKIQPAELGDSAVYLCASASGGRSYNEQFFGPGTRLTVL.

This clonotype was recorded many times. The CDR3 loop reads CSVQVSNQPQHF. CDR3 bases: TGCAGCGTTCAGGTTAGCAATCAGCCCCAGCATTTT. The genes are TRBV29-1 and TRBJ1-5, with D uncertain. Trimming stripped 5 bases from V and 0 bases from J, with 5 bases between. CDR3 length: 12 residues. In germline, CDR1 is SQVTM, CDR2 ANQGSEA.

As concerns this clonotype: One end of the junction does not line up with germline, which may come from a read error. The genes are TRBV6-1 and TRBJ1-1; D is perhaps TRBD1 (5 bases). CDR1 MNHNS and CDR2 SASEGT come from the germline V gene. The CDR3 sequence is 12 residues long. The CDR3: CASRGERTEASF. The CDR3 DNA sequence: TGTGCCAGCAGAGGGGAGCGGACTGAAGCTTCCTTT.